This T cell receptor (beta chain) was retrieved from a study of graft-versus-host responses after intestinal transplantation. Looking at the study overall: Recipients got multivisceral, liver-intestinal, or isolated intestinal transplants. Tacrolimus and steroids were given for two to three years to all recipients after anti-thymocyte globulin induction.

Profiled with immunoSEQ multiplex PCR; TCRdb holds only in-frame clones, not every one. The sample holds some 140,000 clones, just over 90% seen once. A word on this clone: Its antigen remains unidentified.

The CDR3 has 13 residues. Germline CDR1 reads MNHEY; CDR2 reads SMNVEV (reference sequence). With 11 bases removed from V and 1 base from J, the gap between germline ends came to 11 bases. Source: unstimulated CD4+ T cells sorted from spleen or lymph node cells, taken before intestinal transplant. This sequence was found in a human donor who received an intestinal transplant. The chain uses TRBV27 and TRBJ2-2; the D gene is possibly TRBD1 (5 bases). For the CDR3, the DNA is TGTGCCTCCAGAAGGGGGAACACCGGGGAGCTGTTTTTT. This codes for CASRRGNTGELFF.